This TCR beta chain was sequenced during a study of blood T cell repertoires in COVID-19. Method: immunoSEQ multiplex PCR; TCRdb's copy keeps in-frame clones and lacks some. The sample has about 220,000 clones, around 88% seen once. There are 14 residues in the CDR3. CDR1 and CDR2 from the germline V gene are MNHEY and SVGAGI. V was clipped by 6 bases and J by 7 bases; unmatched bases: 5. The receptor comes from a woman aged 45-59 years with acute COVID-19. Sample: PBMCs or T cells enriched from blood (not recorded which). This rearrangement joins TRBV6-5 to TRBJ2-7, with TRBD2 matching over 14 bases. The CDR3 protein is CASSRLAGGGEQYF. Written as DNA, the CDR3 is TGTGCCAGCAGCCGACTAGCGGGAGGGGGAGAGCAGTACTTC.